Below, one T cell receptor (beta chain) is given with its context. Its antigen remains unknown. The junction and the germline gene differ at one end; a read error may be behind it. A second PCR, run for about 6 to 11 cycles, used a sample-barcoded 5' primer plus a J-beta primer mix. TCRdb reprocessed the 5' RACE reads with MiXCR, giving one entry per CDR3 protein. The table records 450,000 to 700,000 distinct CDR3 sequences, 25% to 30% of them present only once. The data stem from a study of blood T cells in healthy people across ages. Study results and caveats: Researchers deemed the diversity estimates from one million T cells underestimates. The fall in TCR beta diversity per million T cells was roughly linear with age.

CDR1 DFQATT and CDR2 SNEGSKA come from the germline V gene (reference sequence). This CDR3 has 15 residues. This sequence was found in an older woman in good health. Sequencing used blood. The V and J genes are TRBV20-1 and TRBJ2-6, with 8 bases aligning to TRBD1. CDR3 protein: CGARPGGPGANVLTF. The DNA for the CDR3 is TGCGGTGCTAGACCAGGGGGCCCTGGGGCCAACGTCCTGACTTTC.